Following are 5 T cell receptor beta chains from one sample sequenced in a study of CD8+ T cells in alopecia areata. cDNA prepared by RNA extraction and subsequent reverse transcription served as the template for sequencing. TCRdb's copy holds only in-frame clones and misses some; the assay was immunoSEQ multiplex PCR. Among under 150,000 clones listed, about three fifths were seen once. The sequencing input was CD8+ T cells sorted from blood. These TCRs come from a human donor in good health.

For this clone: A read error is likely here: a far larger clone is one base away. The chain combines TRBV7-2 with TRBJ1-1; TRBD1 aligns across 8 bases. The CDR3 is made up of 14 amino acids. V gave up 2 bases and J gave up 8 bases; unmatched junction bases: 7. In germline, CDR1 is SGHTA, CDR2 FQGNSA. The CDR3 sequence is CASSLHVGQGEAFF. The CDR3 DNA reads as TGTGCCAGCAGCTTACACGTCGGACAGGGCGAAGCTTTCTTT.

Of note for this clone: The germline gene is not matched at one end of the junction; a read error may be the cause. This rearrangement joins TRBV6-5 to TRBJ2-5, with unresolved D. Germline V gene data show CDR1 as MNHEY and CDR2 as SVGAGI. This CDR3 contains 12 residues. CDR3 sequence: CASSYSDENQYF. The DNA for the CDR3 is TGTGCCAGCAGTTACTCGGACGAGAACCAGTACTTC.

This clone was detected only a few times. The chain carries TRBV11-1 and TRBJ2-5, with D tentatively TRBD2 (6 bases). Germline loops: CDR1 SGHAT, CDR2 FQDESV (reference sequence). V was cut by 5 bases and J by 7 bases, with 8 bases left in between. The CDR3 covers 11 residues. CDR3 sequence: CASSDGGTQYF. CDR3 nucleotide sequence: TGTGCCAGCAGCGACGGGGGGACCCAGTACTTC.

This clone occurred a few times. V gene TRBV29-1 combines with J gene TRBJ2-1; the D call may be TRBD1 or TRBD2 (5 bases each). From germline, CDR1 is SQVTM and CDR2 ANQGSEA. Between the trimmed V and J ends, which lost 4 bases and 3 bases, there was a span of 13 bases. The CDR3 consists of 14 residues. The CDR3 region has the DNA TGCAGCGTTGCGGGGCTGTTTAACTACAATGAGCAGTTCTTC. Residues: CSVAGLFNYNEQFF.

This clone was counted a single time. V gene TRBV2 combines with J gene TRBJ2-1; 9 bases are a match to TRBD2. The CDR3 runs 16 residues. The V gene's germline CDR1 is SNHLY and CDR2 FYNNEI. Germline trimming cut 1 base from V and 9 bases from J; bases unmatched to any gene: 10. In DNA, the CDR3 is TGTGCCAGCAGTGAAGTCTGGTCTAGCGGGAAGATTGAGCAGTTCTTC. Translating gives CASSEVWSSGKIEQFF. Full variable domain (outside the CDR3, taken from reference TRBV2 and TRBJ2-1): EPEVTQTPSHQVTQMGQEVILRCVPISNHLYFYWYRQILGQKVEFLVSFYNNEISEKSEIFDDQFSVERPDGSNFTLKIRSTKLEDSAMYFCASSEVWSSGKIEQFFGPGTRLTVL.